Listed here are 5 T cell receptor beta chains from one sample, sequenced in a study of post-analysis software for immune sequencing data (dated by TCRdb to the mid-2010s). General conclusions and limits of the study: Significantly higher frequencies in patients than in controls were found for roughly 5 TRBV segments, including TRBV5-6, TRBV5-1 and TRBV20-1.

No cognate antigen is known for these TCRs. Receptors were amplified or captured by PCR. The sequencer was an Illumina HiSeq 2500. To reduce PCR and sequencing biases, unique molecular identifiers were built into the TCR beta cDNA libraries. TCRdb reprocessed the public reads (quality trimming at Q25 with fastp, clone calling with MiXCR) and kept in-frame beta chains. All rows with the same CDR3 protein become a single entry with the most common DNA and genes. The sample table contains some 800,000 distinct CDR3 sequences; only one count was recorded for 46% of them. The top ten clonotypes cover roughly 4.4% of the sample. The specimen sequenced was blood. The receptors come from a girl aged 5 to 17 with multiple sclerosis.

The chain combines TRBV25-1 with TRBJ2-1; D is perhaps TRBD2 (6 bases). Germline values: CDR1 MGHDK, CDR2 SYGVNS. Trimming removed 10 bases at V and 0 bases at J, with 13 bases between. The CDR3 is 14 amino acids. The CDR3 coding sequence is TGTGCCACCGTCGACGGGAGCTCCTACAATGAGCAGTTCTTC. Translated: CATVDGSSYNEQFF.

This clonotype has only a few counts. The chain couples TRBV10-3 to TRBJ1-4; TRBD1 matches 11 bases. After removal of 9 bases from V and 8 bases from J, the junction contained 8 bases not matched to a gene. CDR3 length equals 14 residues. Germline V gene lookup returns CDR1 ENHRY and CDR2 SYGVKD. The CDR3 loop reads CAIWTGGASEKLFF. CDR3 DNA sequence: TGTGCCATTTGGACAGGGGGCGCGTCCGAAAAACTGTTTTTT.

This clonotype was seen a single time. The V and J genes are TRBV12-3 or TRBV12-4 and TRBJ1-2; 8 bases fit TRBD1. V lost 0 bases, J lost 6 bases, and 6 bases stayed unmatched. The CDR3 is 15 residues long. CDR3 in DNA: TGTGCCAGCAGTTTAGCTCTTCCGACAGGGGATGGCTACACCTTC. It translates to CASSLALPTGDGYTF.

The rearrangement links TRBV12-3 or TRBV12-4 to TRBJ2-3; unclear D gene. The germline V and J ends were trimmed by 5 bases and 8 bases, with 11 bases remaining between them. CDR3 size: 12 residues. The CDR3 reads CASSTSSGTQYF. The CDR3 DNA follows: TGTGCCAGCAGTACAAGCTCGGGTACGCAGTATTTT.

The chain couples TRBV20-1 to TRBJ1-2, with D maybe TRBD1 (6 bases). The germline gives CDR1 DFQATT, CDR2 SNEGSKA (reference sequence). This CDR3 is 11 amino acids long. CDR3 in amino acids: CRWGQDYGYTF. The CDR3 DNA sequence: TGCAGATGGGGGCAGGACTATGGCTACACCTTC.